The clone carrying this T cell receptor (beta chain) turned up a few times. The antigen is undetermined. MiXCR, applied by TCRdb to the RT-PCR reads, yields one record per CDR3 protein. The sample has about 650,000 distinct CDR3 sequences; around 15% are singletons. This entry is derived from a study of response to subunit inactivated influenza vaccine. General observations from the study: Seasonal influenza vaccination, on each occasion, was suggested by the authors to recruit few new T cells.

Trimming removed 1 base from V and 3 bases from J, with 16 bases in between. The germline V gene has CDR1 DFQATT and CDR2 SNEGSKA (reference sequence). The CDR3 is 15 residues long. This TCR was recovered from a man between 45 and 60 years old who received an inactivated influenza vaccine. The chain couples TRBV20-1 to TRBJ2-7; TRBD1 might be the D (5 bases). The sample consisted of PBMCs from blood, taken around 15 days before vaccination. The CDR3 DNA is TGCAGTGCTAGAGGGTCCAGGGTCTTAGACTACGAGCAGTACTTC. Translating it yields CSARGSRVLDYEQYF.